This T cell receptor beta chain is drawn from a study of T-cell reconstitution after alpha-beta-depleted transplantation in children. Overall study findings and caveats: Fresh T-cell production supplied most of the T-cell counts and diversity seen one year after transplant. Expanded graft clones, several hundred of them, were reportedly the source of alpha-beta T cells about two months after transplant.

Construction of the TCRbeta library involved unique molecular identifiers. TCRdb recomputed calls from the PCR reads with MiXCR, one row per CDR3 protein. The sample has over 100,000 distinct CDR3 sequences, less than 6% seen once. There are many counts of this clonotype. The target antigen is unknown. Germline V gives CDR1 KGHSY, CDR2 FQNENV. Trimming took off 7 bases at V and 3 bases at J, with 16 bases between the two ends. This CDR3 has 14 amino acids. The receptor was derived from a female patient aged 2-15 years who had a stem cell transplant for Fanconi anemia, so the T cells may come from the graft donor. The specimen was PBMCs, mostly from graft donor cells, collected 60 days after TCRalphabeta/CD19-depleted stem cell transplant. The chain is built from TRBV16 and TRBJ2-7, with D possibly TRBD1 on 6 matching bases. This CDR3 is CASTPGHRDYEQYF. The CDR3 nucleotides are TGTGCCAGCACTCCAGGACACAGGGACTACGAGCAGTACTTC.